Below, 25 T cell receptor beta chains from the same sample are listed, as sequenced in a study of cytomegalovirus exposure and HLA in healthy donors. Primers for the PCR totalled 60 Vbeta and 13 Jbeta. The data were produced by immunoSEQ multiplex PCR, yet TCRdb's version contains in-frame clones alone and is incomplete. The table records tens of thousands of clones, approximately 71% of them present only once. Input material: PBMCs. These receptors were collected from a woman aged 25 to 39 in good health and CMV-seronegative.

This chain connects TRBV29-1 to TRBJ1-1, with 7 bases matching TRBD1. Germline loops: CDR1 SQVTM, CDR2 ANQGSEA. Trimming took 2 bases from V and 8 from J; bases not matched to a gene: 2. This CDR3 region has 11 residues. The CDR3 sequence: CSVEKGAEAFF. CDR3 sequence (DNA): TGCAGCGTTGAAAAGGGGGCCGAAGCTTTCTTT.

Concerning this clone: The junction does not match germline at one end; this may be a read error. The rearrangement joins TRBV4-1 to TRBJ2-3; 16 bases are shared with TRBD2. CDR3 length equals 19 residues. Germline V CDR1 and CDR2: MGHRA, YSYEKL. CDR3 loop: CASSQKGLAGGLDTDAQYF. The CDR3 bases are TGCGCCAGCAGCCAGAAGGGACTAGCGGGGGGGCTTGACACAGATGCGCAGTATTTT.

The chain joins TRBV7-2 to TRBJ2-7; tentatively, D is TRBD2 (6 bases). Per the germline V gene, CDR1 is SGHTA and CDR2 is FQGNSA. The CDR3 sequence is 16 residues long. Trimming took 6 bases from V and 6 from J, leaving 24 bases between them. The CDR3, as DNA: TGTGCCAGCAGGCAATATGCGGGACTCGGGTTAGGCGAGCAGTACTTC. This gives the protein CASRQYAGLGLGEQYF.

V usage is TRBV28 and J usage is TRBJ2-7, with D possibly matching TRBD2 (5 bases). Germline-derived CDR1 and CDR2 are MDHEN and SYDVKM. CDR3 size: 11 residues. V gave up 6 bases and J gave up 5 bases, with 8 bases separating them. The CDR3 loop reads CASSLANEQYF. DNA of the CDR3: TGTGCCAGCAGCCTAGCCAACGAGCAGTACTTC.

The J gene is TRBJ1-4, the V gene TRBV5-1; D might be TRBD1 (6 bases). Trimming cost V 3 bases and J 5 bases, with 11 bases left between them. The CDR3 is 14 amino acids. CDR1 is SGHRS and CDR2 is YFSETQ in the germline V gene. CDR3 region: CASSYGQPNEKLFF. CDR3 in DNA: TGCGCCAGCAGCTACGGACAGCCCAATGAAAAACTGTTTTTT.

The CDR3 bases are TGTGCCAGCACCATACAAACCAGAACCGGGGAGCTGTTTTTT. Translated, it gives CASTIQTRTGELFF. The chain carries TRBV6-5 and TRBJ2-2; the D is unclear. The V and J ends lost 7 bases and 5 bases respectively, with 14 bases between them. Germline CDR1 reads MNHEY; CDR2 reads SVGAGI. This CDR3 contains 14 residues.

The chain employs TRBV5-4 and TRBJ2-7; the match to TRBD1 covers 10 bases. The CDR3 has 15 residues. J was trimmed by 2 bases and V by 0 bases; bases with no gene match: 2. The germline gives CDR1 SGHNT, CDR2 YYREEE (reference sequence). The CDR3 DNA reads TGTGCCAGCAGCTTGGCCGGGACAGGGGCCTACGAGCAGTACTTC. Translated: CASSLAGTGAYEQYF.

J is TRBJ1-1 and V is TRBV10-2, with D maybe TRBD1 (6 bases). Trimming shortened V by 7 bases and J by 6 bases, and 18 bases separated the two germline ends. The CDR3 has 14 amino acids. Germline V lookup: CDR1 WSHSY, CDR2 SAAADI. The CDR3: CASTFRGGGAEAFF. CDR3 DNA: TGCGCCAGCACCTTCCGGGGTGGGGGCGCTGAAGCTTTCTTT.

The table lists this clone with a few counts. The rearrangement links TRBV18 to TRBJ2-2; possibly TRBD2 for D (5 bases). V dropped 3 bases and J dropped 3 bases, with 14 bases sitting between them. There are 16 residues in the CDR3. CDR1 is KGHSH, CDR2 LQKENI, per germline. The CDR3 spells CASSPNPGTYTGELFF. In nucleotides, the CDR3 is TGTGCCAGCTCACCCAACCCGGGAACCTACACCGGGGAGCTGTTTTTT. Filled out from reference TRBV18 and TRBJ2-2, the complete variable domain reads NAGVMQNPRHLVRRRGQEARLRCSPMKGHSHVYWYRQLPEEGLKFMVYLQKENIIDESGMPKERFSAEFPKEGPSILRIQQVVRGDSAAYFCASSPNPGTYTGELFFGEGSRLTVL.

The chain combines TRBV6-1 with TRBJ1-3; D not resolved. The CDR3 contains 15 residues. In germline, CDR1 is MNHNS, CDR2 SASEGT. V was pared by 6 bases and J by 1 base, with 13 bases between. The DNA for the CDR3 is TGTGCCAGCAGATTACGTCAGCGGTCTGGAAACACCATATATTTT. This sequence encodes CASRLRQRSGNTIYF.

The chain combines TRBV4-2 with TRBJ2-7, with D perhaps TRBD1 (6 bases). With 4 bases removed from V and 1 base from J, the gap between germline ends came to 11 bases. CDR3 length equals 14 residues. Germline CDR1 reads LGHNA; CDR2 reads YNFKEQ. CDR3 in DNA: TGTGCCAGCAGCCCGTGGGACAATTCCTACGAGCAGTACTTC. As protein: CASSPWDNSYEQYF.

This chain connects TRBV10-2 to TRBJ1-6; D not resolved. The CDR3 consists of 14 residues. CDR1 and CDR2 from the germline V gene are WSHSY and SAAADI. V shed 2 bases and J shed 7 bases, with 9 bases lying between them. CDR3 in DNA: TGCGCCAGCAGTGAGGGACGGGAAAATTCACCCCTCCACTTT. It yields the protein CASSEGRENSPLHF.

The chain employs TRBV11-3 and TRBJ1-4; no definite D call. The ends were cut back, 1 base at V and 10 bases at J, with 10 bases in the middle. This CDR3 spans 13 amino acids. Germline V gives CDR1 SGHNT, CDR2 YENEEA. CDR3 sequence: CASSLAQRGKLFF. The CDR3 DNA follows: TGTGCCAGCAGCTTAGCCCAGCGCGGAAAACTGTTTTTT.

The CDR3 region has the DNA TGTGCCAGCAGTTTGGGGGGGGCAGGTCAGCCCCAGCATTTT. Its protein is CASSLGGAGQPQHF. The chain couples TRBV28 to TRBJ1-5, with a weak D call TRBD1 (6 bases). Trimming left V 3 bases short and J 6 bases short, with 12 bases between. The CDR3 is made up of 14 amino acids. Germline CDR1 is MDHEN and CDR2 is SYDVKM.

In its sample, this clone was seen once. The J gene is TRBJ2-3, the V gene TRBV7-3, with 7 bases identical to TRBD2. The CDR3 contains 16 residues. Germline-derived CDR1 and CDR2 are SGHTA and FQGTGA. With V trimmed by 5 bases and J by 1 base, 9 bases remained unmatched. CDR3 nucleotide sequence: TGTGCCAGCAGCGCGAGGACGAGCGGGGGCACAGATACGCAGTATTTT. It encodes CASSARTSGGTDTQYF.

V usage is TRBV2 and J usage is TRBJ2-3; 10 nucleotides align to TRBD2. The V and J ends lost 2 bases and 6 bases, in that order; junction bases with no gene match: 5. This CDR3 has 15 amino acids. Germline values: CDR1 SNHLY, CDR2 FYNNEI. CDR3 bases: TGTGCCAGCAGTGAACTAGCGGGGGCATGGGATACGCAGTATTTT. Protein: CASSELAGAWDTQYF. Looking up the rest from reference TRBV2 and TRBJ2-3 gives the full variable domain: EPEVTQTPSHQVTQMGQEVILRCVPISNHLYFYWYRQILGQKVEFLVSFYNNEISEKSEIFDDQFSVERPDGSNFTLKIRSTKLEDSAMYFCASSELAGAWDTQYFGPGTRLTVL.

This clone was counted only a few times. The chain combines TRBV6-6 with TRBJ2-3; 7 bases map to TRBD1. From germline, CDR1 is MNHNY and CDR2 SVGAGI (reference sequence). The V gene end was trimmed by 6 bases and the J gene end by 8 bases; junction bases not matched to a gene: 17. CDR3 length: 16 residues. CDR3 sequence reads: CASSSDSDRAAGTQYF. The CDR3, as DNA: TGTGCCAGCAGCTCAGACTCTGACAGGGCCGCTGGTACGCAGTATTTT.

The genes are TRBV19 and TRBJ2-5; no definite D call. CDR3 length: 13 amino acids. Germline V gene data show CDR1 as LNHDA and CDR2 as SQIVND (reference sequence). Trimming took 6 bases from V and 1 from J, leaving 9 bases between them. Here the CDR3 DNA reads TGTGCCAGTAGACAAGAAGTCCAAGAGACCCAGTACTTC. Amino acid sequence: CASRQEVQETQYF.

This chain joins TRBV6-5 and TRBJ2-2; D is unresolved. Germline V gives CDR1 MNHEY, CDR2 SVGAGI. With 5 bases removed from V and 5 bases from J, the gap between germline ends came to 15 bases. The length of the CDR3 is 15 residues. The DNA for the CDR3 is TGTGCCAGCAGTCGCGAGTGGGTCGGGACCGGGGAGCTGTTTTTT. Translated, it gives CASSREWVGTGELFF.

The gene calls are TRBV5-5 and TRBJ2-5; D may be TRBD2 (7 bases). Gene TRBJ2-7 matches the end of the DNA better, so the J call may be wrong. Per the germline V gene, CDR1 is SGHKS and CDR2 is YYEKEE (reference sequence). The CDR3 runs 17 residues. Here the CDR3 DNA reads TGTGCCAGCAGCTTGGCTCTCGGGGGCGGGGGAACCTACGAGCAGTACTTC. Protein sequence: CASSLALGGGGTYEQYF.

This clone has more than one count but fewer than ten. This chain links TRBV6-5 with TRBJ2-7, with 7 bases lining up with TRBD2. Germline V gives CDR1 MNHEY, CDR2 SVGAGI. J lost 3 bases, V lost 5 bases, and 7 bases had no gene match. CDR3 length: 14 amino acids. The CDR3 is CASSDGRRSYEQYF. The CDR3 nucleotides are TGTGCCAGCAGTGACGGGAGGCGAAGCTACGAGCAGTACTTC.

This clone occurred a few times. The V call is TRBV14, the J call TRBJ2-5; 8 nucleotides align to TRBD1. The V gene end was trimmed by 4 bases and the J gene end by 4 bases; junction bases not matched to a gene: 8. This CDR3 contains 15 residues. CDR1 and CDR2 (germline): SGHDN, FVKESK. The CDR3 protein is CASSLQPGGTETQYF. The CDR3 DNA follows: TGTGCCAGCAGCCTTCAGCCAGGGGGCACAGAGACCCAGTACTTC.

This chain joins TRBV7-3 and TRBJ1-1, with a tentative D call TRBD1 (6 bases). CDR1 and CDR2 (germline): SGHTA, FQGTGA. Between the trimmed V and J ends, which lost 2 bases and 4 bases, there was a span of 11 bases. The CDR3 sequence is 14 residues long. The CDR3 sequence is CASSLGQTSTEAFF. The CDR3 DNA sequence: TGTGCCAGCAGCTTAGGACAGACCAGCACTGAAGCTTTCTTT.

This clone has a single count. This rearrangement joins TRBV28 to TRBJ1-1; D gene uncertain. Germline values: CDR1 MDHEN, CDR2 SYDVKM. V was trimmed by 5 bases and J by 3 bases, leaving 10 bases between them. The CDR3 has 13 residues. The CDR3 DNA sequence: TGTGCCAGCAGTCCCGGGTACGACACTGAAGCTTTCTTT. It translates to CASSPGYDTEAFF.

This clone was found a few times. The rearrangement joins TRBV25-1 to TRBJ2-1, with TRBD1 matching 8 bases. Trimming at V came to 6 bases and at J to 0 bases, leaving 4 bases not matched to a gene. The length of the CDR3 is 15 residues. Per the germline V gene, CDR1 is MGHDK and CDR2 is SYGVNS. The CDR3 nucleotides read TGTGCCAGCAGCCGGACAGGGAGCTCCTACAATGAGCAGTTCTTC. It codes for CASSRTGSSYNEQFF.